This TCR beta chain was observed in a study of blood T cells in healthy people across ages (dated by TCRdb to about 2015). In the study overall: In model experiments, template switching captured about one uniquely barcoded TCR beta cDNA molecule for every two T cells. Two additional independent replicas of 1 million unique cDNA reads from the same blood draw were analyzed for two donors (one aged 18 to 30 and one aged 80 or older). The donors were split into four age groups: young (average about 15 years), middle-aged (39), aged (approximately 60) and long-lived (82). To track age-related changes in TCR beta repertoire diversity, the study relied on deep sequencing normalized with unique cDNA molecular identifiers. Overall results and qualifications from the work: Because profiling used bulk unsorted PBMCs, naive and antigen-experienced compartments could not be compared conclusively. The percentage of naive T cells measured by flow cytometry correlated strongly with observed TCR beta diversity. Compared with the aged group, the long-lived group had more naive CD4+ T cells, fewer expanded clones and increased TCR diversity, suggesting age selection. Estimates of total diversity based on one million sequenced T cells were regarded as lower bounds and as underestimates. As age increased, observed TCR beta diversity per million T cells dropped in a roughly linear way, and a significant reduction was already evident by age about 40. Because donor CMV infection status was unknown, age-related changes in expanded clonotypes were potentially confounded.

This clonotype was counted only a few times. The antigen this receptor binds is unknown. No base-level quality is on record; no much larger clone is a single base apart. Libraries were constructed by 5' RACE. Sequencing used an Illumina HiSeq 2500. A second about 7 to 12 cycle PCR used a sample-barcoded 5' primer and a J-beta primer mix. Each TCR beta cDNA molecule received a unique molecular identifier from a template-switch 5' adaptor carrying 12 random nucleotides. Each sample yielded at least 3 million CDR3-containing paired-end reads. All of the RNA was converted into first-strand cDNA using the Mint cDNA synthesis kit, with a TRBC-specific oligonucleotide serving as the primer. All cDNA was treated with uracil-DNA glycosylase and then went through a first 18-cycle PCR with the universal primers M1SS and BC2_uni_R. In the source study's methods: For normalization, 1 million high-quality reads, each with a distinct molecular identifier, were randomly selected from each sample. Reads sharing molecular identifiers were discarded rather than binned into consensus sequences. MiTCR, with a Q25 quality threshold and the strictest error-elimination algorithm, was used for CDR3 identification, clonotype clustering and error correction. A nonparametric unseen species model with Euler transformation was used to estimate a lower bound on total TCR beta diversity. The public reads were reanalyzed by TCRdb: fastp trimming at Q25, MiXCR alignment, in-frame beta chains only. Merged by CDR3 protein, the rows form single entries marked with the most common genes and DNA. The V and J calls come from TCRdb's annotation, not from the publication. In all, the sample holds about 760,000 distinct CDR3 sequences, and around 25% of those were seen once. More than 7.5% of the sample is held by the ten biggest clonotypes.

The CDR3 goes from the cysteine to the phenylalanine over 14 residues. CDR3 DNA only is kept here, 42 bases in frame from base 1. Germline trimming amounts to 2 bases on V and 3 bases on J, with 1 as the count of junction bases outside the gene matches. CDR1 is given as MNHEY and CDR2 as SMNVEV, both from the germline V gene (reference sequence). The donors were 40 or so Caucasian individuals from Russia, aged roughly 6 to 90 years, who were systemically healthy. Each donor gave about 9.2 milliliters of peripheral blood, drawn into EDTA-treated Vacutainer tubes. Ficoll-Paque density-gradient centrifugation was used to isolate PBMCs, with at least 6.5 million per sample. Trizol reagent was used to extract total RNA from PBMCs, with at least 5.5 micrograms per sample. The percentages of naive CD45RAhigh/CD27high T cells were determined by flow cytometry on a PBMC aliquot from every donor. Separately, the same data were catalogued under a study of T cells of mothers and their children. The second study also describes: The donors were nine systemically healthy Caucasian individuals, made up of three mothers and their six children. cDNA synthesis consumed the entire amount of extracted RNA, loaded at around 1.5 ug RNA in each 15 ul reaction. In the second PCR, the M1S primer added sample barcodes and 2-4 random nucleotides. More than 8 million TCR beta CDR3 reads were obtained from each mother, and about 3 million reads were obtained from each child. Thymic selection similarly shapes TCR recombination output in related and unrelated pairs, with minor effect from inherited differences. Normalized repertoire overlap was always found to be slightly, but never significantly, higher in related mother-child pairs than in unrelated mother-child pairs. With a sensitivity of roughly 93 clones per million clonotypes, no persistent microchimeric T cell clones were detected. In the study, deep NGS was used to compare the TCR beta repertoires of mothers and children, and features distinguishing related mother-child pairs from unrelated individuals were sought. On average, the children were about 10 +/- 4 years old, while the mothers were about 38 +/- 4 years old. Libraries were sequenced on Illumina HiSeq 2000 with 100+100 nt paired-end reads after adapter ligation with NEBNext reagents. Mother and child libraries were prepared a month apart and sequenced in separate runs to prevent cross-contamination. Each donor had between roughly 450,000 and 2,100,000 distinct TCR beta clonotypes identified. Naive TCR beta clonotypes were estimated from low-frequency clonotypes matched to each donor's FACS-determined naive share, without sorting.

The source of this sequence is a boy aged 10-17 years in good health. The sample consisted of blood. Recombination joined TRBV27 with TRBJ2-5; TRBD1 agrees with 9 junctional bases. The DNA sequence reads TGTGCCAGCAGTTTAAGGGACAGGGAAGAGACCCAGTACTTC. Its product reads: CASSLRDREETQYF.